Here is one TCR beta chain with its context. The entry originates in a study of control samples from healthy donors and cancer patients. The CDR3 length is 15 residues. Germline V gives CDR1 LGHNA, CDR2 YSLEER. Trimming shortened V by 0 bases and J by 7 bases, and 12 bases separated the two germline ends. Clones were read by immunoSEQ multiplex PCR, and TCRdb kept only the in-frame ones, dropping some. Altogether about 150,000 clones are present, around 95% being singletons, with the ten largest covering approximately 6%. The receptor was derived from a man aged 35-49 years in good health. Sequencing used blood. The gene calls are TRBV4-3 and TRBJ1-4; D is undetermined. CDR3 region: CASSQESPGPEKLFF. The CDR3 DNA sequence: TGCGCCAGCAGCCAAGAAAGCCCTGGGCCTGAAAAACTGTTTTTT.